The 8 T cell receptor beta chains listed next were all sequenced from one sample in a study of glioma-infiltrating T cells after dendritic cell vaccination. Time point: after dendritic cell vaccination, including at tumor progression/relapse. The data were produced by immunoSEQ multiplex PCR, yet TCRdb's version contains in-frame clones alone and is incomplete. The sample contains about 87,000 clones, roughly four fifths of which appear only once. The sample consisted of blood, taken after dendritic cell vaccination. Receptors were obtained from a human donor with glioblastoma.

This clone was recorded a few times. The genes are TRBV5-4 and TRBJ2-7; 7 bases line up with TRBD1. The V gene's germline CDR1 is SGHNT and CDR2 YYREEE (reference sequence). The CDR3 runs 14 residues. V lost 4 bases and J lost 0; bases outside the gene matches: 4. CDR3: CASSPGTDSYEQYF. The CDR3 region has the DNA TGTGCCAGCAGCCCCGGGACAGACTCCTACGAGCAGTACTTC.

As for this clone: The identical CDR3 is also encoded by other nucleotide sequences in the sample. V gene TRBV5-1 combines with J gene TRBJ1-1, with D possibly matching TRBD1 (5 bases). This CDR3 region has 14 residues. The V end was cut by 0 bases, the J end by 0 bases, with 6 bases between. Germline V gives CDR1 SGHRS, CDR2 YFSETQ. CDR3 residues: CASSLGQMNTEAFF. DNA for the CDR3: TGCGCCAGCAGCTTGGGACAGATGAACACTGAAGCTTTCTTT.

This chain links TRBV6-5 with TRBJ1-6; D not resolved. The germline gives CDR1 MNHEY, CDR2 SVGAGI. The CDR3 is 14 residues long. V lost 5 bases and J lost 6, with 11 bases in between. The CDR3 DNA reads as TGTGCCAGCAGTAAGGGAGATTCTAATTCACCCCTCCACTTT. Translation gives CASSKGDSNSPLHF.

The chain carries TRBV11-2 and TRBJ1-4, with unresolved D. Germline V CDR1 and CDR2: SGHAT, FQNNGV. V dropped 5 bases and J dropped 8 bases, with 18 bases sitting between them. The CDR3 has 15 residues. CDR3 DNA: TGTGCCAGCAGCGCCAGGACTGCTCTGGGGGAAAAACTGTTTTTT. Protein sequence: CASSARTALGEKLFF.

This clone was seen a few times. V gene TRBV7-2 combines with J gene TRBJ1-5, with 9 bases aligning to TRBD1. The V gene's germline CDR1 is SGHTA and CDR2 FQGNSA. This CDR3 region has 15 residues. The trim removed 1 base at V and 4 bases at J, leaving 2 bases unmatched. CDR3 region: CASSLGQGVNQPQHF. CDR3 nucleotide sequence: TGTGCCAGCAGCTTAGGACAGGGGGTAAATCAGCCCCAGCATTTT.

The rearrangement uses TRBV5-4 and TRBJ2-2; D gene unclear. CDR3 length equals 12 residues. Trimming removed 1 base from V and 7 bases from J, with 5 bases in between. Germline V gene data show CDR1 as SGHNT and CDR2 as YYREEE (reference sequence). The CDR3 protein is CASSLSSGELFF. CDR3 coding DNA: TGTGCCAGCAGCTTGTCTAGCGGGGAGCTGTTTTTT.

The chain uses TRBV4-3 and TRBJ1-1; no clear D. There are 14 residues in the CDR3. V lost 1 base and J lost 0, with 6 bases in between. From germline, CDR1 is LGHNA and CDR2 YSLEER. The CDR3 here is CASSQGLLNTEAFF. CDR3 bases: TGCGCCAGCAGCCAAGGACTCTTGAACACTGAAGCTTTCTTT.

This clone showed up just once. The rearrangement uses TRBV5-5 and TRBJ2-1, with 10 bases lining up with TRBD1. The CDR3 loop spans 15 amino acids. The junction had 11 bases not matched to a gene; V was cut back by 9 bases and J by 5 bases. In germline, CDR1 is SGHKS, CDR2 YYEKEE (reference sequence). The CDR3 bases are TGTGCCACGAGACAGGGGGCTCGTTCGGACAATGAGCAGTTCTTC. The encoded protein is CATRQGARSDNEQFF.